Listed below are T cell receptor beta chains from one sample, sequenced in a study of identical twins. TCRdb called the 5' RACE reads again in MiXCR, with one record for every CDR3 protein. Seen here are about 430,000 distinct CDR3 sequences, 15% to 20% observed once, and the top ten hold roughly 12%. The sample taken for sequencing was naive T cells sorted from blood. These receptor sequences come from a man over 45 in good health. The CDR3 runs from the conserved cysteine through the conserved F or W. The D gene is left open where the match is weak. The size entry is marked missing in some rows and otherwise reads once, few, many or a size class.

CASSYPTRAPNTGELFF | TGTGCCAGCAGTTACCCCACGCGGGCCCCGAACACCGGGGAGCTGTTTTTT | TRBV6-2/TRBV6-3 | - | many | TRBJ2-2
CASSSSGTSGGTQYF | TGTGCCAGCAGCTCCTCCGGGACTAGCGGGGGGACGCAGTATTTT | TRBV5-5 | TRBD2 | - | TRBJ2-3
CSARHPSGANVLTF | TGCAGTGCTAGACACCCCTCTGGGGCCAACGTCCTGACTTTC | TRBV20-1 | - | few | TRBJ2-6
CSVELGGSGPQETQYF | TGCAGCGTTGAGTTAGGGGGATCGGGACCACAAGAGACCCAGTACTTC | TRBV29-1 | - | - | TRBJ2-5
CSVERRRITEAFF | TGCAGCGTTGAAAGGCGCAGGATCACTGAAGCTTTCTTT | TRBV29-1 | - | - | TRBJ1-1
CSARGVPYNEQFF | TGCAGTGCTAGGGGGGTACCCTACAATGAGCAGTTCTTC | TRBV20-1 | - | - | TRBJ2-1
CASSYSGLGEVNYGYTF | TGTGCCAGCAGTTACTCGGGGTTGGGGGAAGTCAACTATGGCTACACCTTC | TRBV6-5 | - | many | TRBJ1-2
CATSRGLGLGTDTQYF | TGTGCCACCAGCAGGGGACTAGGCCTAGGCACAGATACGCAGTATTTT | TRBV15 | TRBD2 | - | TRBJ2-3
CASNLDHNSGDTQYF | TGCGCCAGCAACCTGGACCACAATAGTGGAGATACGCAGTATTTT | TRBV5-1 | - | - | TRBJ2-3
CASSDRRGTDTQYF | TGTGCCAGCAGCGATCGCCGGGGCACAGATACGCAGTATTTT | TRBV9 | - | many | TRBJ2-3
CASNTGTGLYNEQFF | TGTGCCAGTAATACCGGGACAGGCCTCTACAATGAGCAGTTCTTC | TRBV19 | TRBD1 | many | TRBJ2-1
CASSSWSRGSSYEQYF | TGTGCCAGCAGCTCCTGGTCACGGGGAAGCTCCTACGAGCAGTACTTC | TRBV11-2 | - | - | TRBJ2-7
CASSFFVGEQFF | TGTGCCAGCAGCTTTTTCGTTGGGGAGCAGTTCTTC | TRBV11-2 | - | - | TRBJ2-1
CASSEPGANVLTF | TGTGCCAGCAGTGAACCTGGGGCCAACGTCCTGACTTTC | TRBV25-1 | - | many | TRBJ2-6
CASSYSLLGGGGELFF | TGTGCCAGCAGTTACTCGTTACTAGGGGGAGGCGGGGAGCTGTTTTTT | TRBV6-5 | - | - | TRBJ2-2
CASSPSGRANEQFF | TGTGCCAGCAGCCCTAGCGGGAGGGCGAATGAGCAGTTCTTC | TRBV3-1 | TRBD2 | few | TRBJ2-1
CASSPRSSGGDLQYF | TGTGCCAGCAGCCCCCGGTCTAGCGGGGGGGATTTACAGTACTTC | TRBV7-8 | TRBD2 | - | TRBJ2-7
CASSLVGAGNPYEQYF | TGTGCCAGCAGCTTAGTTGGGGCAGGGAACCCCTACGAGCAGTACTTC | TRBV7-2 | - | few | TRBJ2-7
CASSFGTSGRVNTGELFF | TGTGCCAGCAGTTTCGGGACTAGCGGGAGGGTTAACACCGGGGAGCTGTTTTTT | TRBV12-3/TRBV12-4 | TRBD2 | - | TRBJ2-2
CASSLVTGQGVYEQYF | TGTGCCAGCAGCTTAGTTACCGGACAGGGGGTCTACGAGCAGTACTTC | TRBV7-8 | TRBD1 | - | TRBJ2-7
CASSLRSGEKLFF | TGCGCCAGCAGCCTGCGGAGCGGGGAAAAACTGTTTTTT | TRBV4-3 | - | - | TRBJ1-4
CATSDLHSIFSTDTQYF | TGTGCCACCAGTGATTTGCACTCCATATTTAGCACAGATACGCAGTATTTT | TRBV24-1 | - | many | TRBJ2-3
CASSLDRVGGDEQFF | TGCGCCAGCAGCTTGGACAGGGTCGGGGGCGATGAGCAGTTCTTC | TRBV5-1 | - | few | TRBJ2-1
CASSPLAGGYEQFF | TGTGCCAGCAGCCCACTAGCGGGGGGATATGAGCAGTTCTTC | TRBV7-2 | TRBD2 | many | TRBJ2-1
CSVAGMGGYGYTF | TGCAGCGTTGCTGGGATGGGTGGCTATGGCTACACCTTC | TRBV29-1 | - | many | TRBJ1-2
CASSAGTTYNEQFF | TGTGCCAGCAGCGCCGGGACAACCTACAATGAGCAGTTCTTC | TRBV6-1 | - | - | TRBJ2-1
CASSYSTRGGANVLTF | TGTGCCAGCAGTTACTCGACCCGGGGTGGGGCCAACGTCCTGACTTTC | TRBV6-2/TRBV6-3 | - | few | TRBJ2-6
CASSVQPGGETQYF | TGTGCCAGCAGCGTACAGCCGGGTGGGGAGACCCAGTACTTC | TRBV5-5 | - | - | TRBJ2-5
CASSLMTDTQYF | TGTGCCAGCAGTTTAATGACAGATACGCAGTATTTT | TRBV28 | - | few | TRBJ2-3
CASSLSTSGASYEQYF | TGTGCCAGCAGTCTCAGCACTAGCGGGGCCTCCTACGAGCAGTACTTC | TRBV27 | TRBD2 | - | TRBJ2-7
CASSQESTSRVTQYF | TGCGCCAGCAGCCAAGAATCGACTAGCAGGGTGACCCAGTACTTC | TRBV4-3 | TRBD2 | - | TRBJ2-5
CASSTTDLAWGTQYF | TGTGCCAGCAGCACGACGGACTTGGCCTGGGGAACGCAGTATTTT | TRBV7-2 | - | few | TRBJ2-3
CASSVGAGVPYNSPLHF | TGTGCCAGCAGCGTAGGGGCAGGGGTACCCTATAATTCACCCCTCCACTTT | TRBV9 | - | many | TRBJ1-6
CASMSLTSRHNEQFF | TGTGCCAGCATGAGCCTGACTAGTCGCCACAATGAGCAGTTCTTC | TRBV28 | - | - | TRBJ2-1
CASSLWGLPYNEQFF | TGTGCCAGCAGCTTATGGGGACTCCCATACAATGAGCAGTTCTTC | TRBV13 | - | - | TRBJ2-1
CASSRKQSSYNSPLHF | TGCGCCAGCAGCCGAAAACAGAGCTCCTATAATTCACCCCTCCACTTT | TRBV4-3 | - | - | TRBJ1-6
CAIVSDREKDTQYF | TGTGCCATCGTGAGCGACAGGGAGAAAGATACGCAGTATTTT | TRBV10-3 | TRBD1 | - | TRBJ2-3
CASSLGGLAKNIQYF | TGTGCCAGCAGTTTAGGGGGGCTAGCCAAAAACATTCAGTACTTC | TRBV28 | - | few | TRBJ2-4
CASSPRVAGAGELFF | TGTGCCAGCAGCCCGCGCGTAGCGGGAGCCGGGGAGCTGTTTTTT | TRBV6-1 | TRBD2 | - | TRBJ2-2
CASSLGRGFPQETQYF | TGCGCCAGCAGCTTGGGGCGGGGTTTCCCACAAGAGACCCAGTACTTC | TRBV5-1 | - | - | TRBJ2-5
CASSLAWDRLYEQYF | TGTGCCAGCAGTTTAGCCTGGGACAGGCTGTACGAGCAGTACTTC | TRBV27 | TRBD1 | few | TRBJ2-7
CASSPRAGRPYEQYF | TGTGCCAGCAGCCCTAGGGCAGGGCGCCCCTACGAGCAGTACTTC | TRBV5-5 | - | - | TRBJ2-7
CASSLGTSGRASTDTQYF | TGTGCCAGCTCACTCGGGACTAGCGGGAGGGCCAGTACAGATACGCAGTATTTT | TRBV18 | TRBD2 | - | TRBJ2-3
CSARSTKGDQETQYF | TGCAGTGCTAGGTCTACTAAGGGGGACCAAGAGACCCAGTACTTC | TRBV20-1 | - | - | TRBJ2-5
CASSQDNQRGGQEQYF | TGCGCCAGCAGCCAAGATAATCAGAGGGGGGGACAAGAGCAGTACTTC | TRBV4-3 | - | - | TRBJ2-7
CASSLYFIRDGSYGYTF | TGTGCCAGCAGCTTATATTTTATCCGGGACGGATCCTATGGCTACACCTTC | TRBV11-2 | - | once | TRBJ1-2
CAISDAVGYTF | TGTGCCATCAGCGATGCAGTTGGCTACACCTTC | TRBV10-3 | - | - | TRBJ1-2
CSARRDSRSYEQYF | TGCAGTGCTAGACGGGACAGCCGCTCCTACGAGCAGTACTTC | TRBV20-1 | TRBD1 | - | TRBJ2-7
CATSEQPGQGGKVGNQPQHF | TGTGCCACCAGTGAACAGCCGGGACAGGGAGGAAAGGTTGGCAATCAGCCCCAGCATTTT | TRBV24-1 | TRBD1 | many | TRBJ1-5
CSVGTSGSVVYNEQFF | TGCAGCGTTGGGACTAGCGGGAGTGTAGTTTACAATGAGCAGTTCTTC | TRBV29-1 | TRBD2 | - | TRBJ2-1
CASSFPGLARETQYF | TGTGCCAGCAGCTTTCCGGGACTAGCGAGGGAGACCCAGTACTTC | TRBV12-3/TRBV12-4 | TRBD2 | many | TRBJ2-5